Following are 30 T cell receptor beta chains from one sample sequenced in a study of shared clonotypes between healthy human individuals. TCRdb's table, derived via immunoSEQ multiplex PCR, lists solely in-frame clones and lacks some. Of roughly 2,500,000 clones listed, approximately 93% are singletons. The sample taken for sequencing was naive CD4+ T cells from PBMCs. Subset of the sample: CD45RA+ positively selected. The receptors stem from a man younger than 35 in good health. Some clones in this sample may be carry-over from other donors' samples.

With regard to this clone: The identical CDR3 is also encoded by other nucleotide sequences in the sample. The chain recombines TRBV7-3 with TRBJ1-1, with TRBD1 as a possible D gene (5 bases). V dropped 6 bases and J dropped 1 base, with 15 bases sitting between them. Germline-derived CDR1 and CDR2 are SGHTA and FQGTGA. This CDR3 is 15 amino acids long. The CDR3 DNA is TGTGCCAGCAGTCCCGGTGGGGGACGGAACACTGAAGCTTTCTTT. Its protein is CASSPGGGRNTEAFF.

V usage is TRBV18 and J usage is TRBJ1-4; D gene ambiguous. CDR1 is KGHSH, CDR2 LQKENI, per germline. V lost 5 bases to trimming and J lost 3 bases, with 16 bases between them. This CDR3 has 16 amino acids. The CDR3 is CASSRRRDQANEKLFF. In DNA form, the CDR3 reads TGTGCCAGCTCAAGGCGGAGGGATCAGGCTAATGAAAAACTGTTTTTT. Together with reference TRBV18 and TRBJ1-4, the CDR3 gives the full variable domain: NAGVMQNPRHLVRRRGQEARLRCSPMKGHSHVYWYRQLPEEGLKFMVYLQKENIIDESGMPKERFSAEFPKEGPSILRIQQVVRGDSAAYFCASSRRRDQANEKLFFGSGTQLSVL.

The J gene is TRBJ1-2, the V gene TRBV5-5; the D is unclear. The V end was cut by 0 bases, the J end by 6 bases, with 9 bases between. Germline CDR1 reads SGHKS; CDR2 reads YYEKEE (reference sequence). This CDR3 contains 13 residues. CDR3 bases: TGTGCCAGCAGCTTGGGGACTGGGGATGGCTACACCTTC. Protein product: CASSLGTGDGYTF. Supplemented by reference TRBV5-5 and TRBJ1-2, the full variable domain reads DAGVTQSPTHLIKTRGQQVTLRCSPISGHKSVSWYQQVLGQGPQFIFQYYEKEERGRGNFPDRFSARQFPNYSSELNVNALLLGDSALYLCASSLGTGDGYTFGSGTRLTVV.

This rearrangement joins TRBV15 to TRBJ1-5; a weak D match, TRBD1 (6 bases). CDR1 is LNHNV, CDR2 YYDKDF, per germline (reference sequence). CDR3 length: 15 amino acids. V was cut by 0 bases and J by 7 bases, with 13 bases left in between. CDR3 bases: TGTGCCACCAGCAGAGATCTGATGAGGGGGCAGCCCCAGCATTTT. Its protein product is CATSRDLMRGQPQHF.

This rearrangement joins TRBV7-4 to TRBJ2-3; TRBD1 matches 7 bases. This CDR3 comprises 14 residues. The germline V gene encodes CDR1 SGHVT and CDR2 SQSDAQ. The V gene end was trimmed by 3 bases and the J gene end by 2 bases; junction bases not matched to a gene: 2. The DNA of the CDR3 is TGTGCCAGCAGCTTGGGGACAGTCACAGATACGCAGTATTTT. Translation: CASSLGTVTDTQYF.

The V call is TRBV29-1, the J call TRBJ2-3; no clear D. CDR1 is SQVTM and CDR2 is ANQGSEA in the germline V gene. V lost 7 bases and J lost 0, with 14 bases in between. CDR3 length: 14 residues. The CDR3 region is CSAAKGTSTDTQYF. The CDR3 nucleotides are TGCAGCGCTGCAAAAGGAACTAGCACAGATACGCAGTATTTT.

This clone has just one count. J is TRBJ2-3 and V is TRBV5-1; D could derive from TRBD1 or TRBD2 (6 bases each). This CDR3 is 15 amino acids long. CDR1 is SGHRS and CDR2 is YFSETQ in the germline V gene. V lost 4 bases to trimming and J lost 3 bases, with 15 bases between them. CDR3 amino acids: CASSIQGGGTDTQYF. The CDR3 DNA follows: TGCGCCAGCAGCATACAGGGTGGGGGGACAGATACGCAGTATTTT.

The V and J genes are TRBV19 and TRBJ2-2, with D unclear. Germline CDR1 reads LNHDA; CDR2 reads SQIVND (reference sequence). The CDR3 loop spans 15 amino acids. V was trimmed by 6 bases and J by 5 bases, leaving 16 bases between them. This CDR3 reads CASSLQGMITGELFF. Written as DNA, the CDR3 is TGTGCCAGTAGCCTACAAGGGATGATAACCGGGGAGCTGTTTTTT.

The chain is built from TRBV5-4 and TRBJ1-1; no clear D. This CDR3 comprises 11 residues. CDR1 and CDR2 from the germline V gene are SGHNT and YYREEE (reference sequence). V lost 7 bases and J 9 bases, leaving 13 bases between the germline ends. The CDR3 region is CASGPGVQAFF. The CDR3 DNA is TGTGCCAGCGGGCCGGGAGTTCAAGCTTTCTTT.

The chain uses TRBV5-1 and TRBJ2-7; 7 nucleotides line up with TRBD1. Germline V gene sequence: CDR1 SGHRS, CDR2 YFSETQ. The CDR3 contains 13 residues. The trim removed 4 bases at V and 4 bases at J, leaving 5 bases unmatched. The chain's CDR3 is CASSHGTEYEQYF. The CDR3 DNA sequence: TGCGCCAGCAGCCACGGGACAGAGTACGAGCAGTACTTC.

The chain employs TRBV28 and TRBJ1-3; TRBD1 agrees at 9 bases. Germline V lookup: CDR1 MDHEN, CDR2 SYDVKM. V trimming: 3 bases; J trimming: 1 base; junction bases outside the gene matches: 4. This CDR3 has 16 amino acids. The CDR3 bases are TGTGCCAGCAGTTTTTTGACAGGGGGTTCTGGAAACACCATATATTTT. It specifies CASSFLTGGSGNTIYF.

The chain combines TRBV11-2 with TRBJ2-2; D is perhaps TRBD2 (6 bases). This CDR3 region has 15 residues. Trimming removed 6 bases from V and 7 bases from J, with 18 bases in between. Germline assignment: CDR1 SGHAT and CDR2 FQNNGV. The CDR3 protein is CASRGRPGEDGELFF. The CDR3 DNA sequence: TGTGCCAGCAGGGGTCGGCCGGGGGAGGACGGGGAGCTGTTTTTT.

The chain carries TRBV7-9 and TRBJ1-2; D gene ambiguous. The CDR3 totals 16 residues. Germline V gives CDR1 SEHNR, CDR2 FQNEAQ (reference sequence). V lost 0 bases to trimming and J lost 2 bases, with 13 bases between them. CDR3 nucleotides: TGTGCCAGCAGCTTAGCGGGCGCGACTCGAAACTATGGCTACACCTTC. Translation gives CASSLAGATRNYGYTF.

The chain has TRBV16 and TRBJ1-5; 8 nucleotides align to TRBD1. Germline V gene sequence: CDR1 KGHSY, CDR2 FQNENV. Germline trimming cut 0 bases from V and 4 bases from J; bases unmatched to any gene: 5. This CDR3 is built from 16 residues. The CDR3 nucleotides read TGTGCCAGCAGCCAATCGGCAGGGGGCATTAATCAGCCCCAGCATTTT. Translation gives CASSQSAGGINQPQHF.

The genes are TRBV28 and TRBJ1-1, with D possibly matching TRBD1 (5 bases). The CDR3 covers 15 residues. CDR1 and CDR2 from the germline V gene are MDHEN and SYDVKM. V lost 7 bases, J lost 3 bases, and 18 bases lay in between. The CDR3 loop reads CASIIVLRGDTEAFF. The CDR3 DNA follows: TGTGCCAGCATCATCGTACTGAGAGGGGACACTGAAGCTTTCTTT.

This chain joins TRBV18 and TRBJ2-7; a weak D match, TRBD2 (6 bases). The CDR3 has 14 amino acids. Between the trimmed V and J ends, which lost 8 bases and 4 bases, there was a span of 18 bases. Germline V gene lookup returns CDR1 KGHSH and CDR2 LQKENI. The CDR3 reads CASAIGTGEYEQYF. CDR3 nucleotide sequence: TGTGCCAGCGCGATCGGTACGGGGGAATACGAGCAGTACTTC.

The J gene is TRBJ1-2, the V gene TRBV27; D unclear. CDR1 and CDR2 (germline): MNHEY, SMNVEV (reference sequence). This CDR3 is 13 amino acids long. Trimming removed 8 bases at V and 8 bases at J, with 18 bases between. CDR3 DNA sequence: TGTGCCAGCCGAGTTGGCTCACACCCGGGCTACACCTTC. Amino acids: CASRVGSHPGYTF.

CDR3 sequence reads: CASRLTSGGWYTQYF. The DNA for the CDR3 is TGTGCCAGCAGATTAACTAGCGGGGGTTGGTATACGCAGTATTTT. The chain recombines TRBV27 with TRBJ2-3; 11 positions agree with TRBD2. The CDR3 contains 15 residues. Per the germline V gene, CDR1 is MNHEY and CDR2 is SMNVEV (reference sequence). V shed 6 bases, J shed 7 bases, and the junction held 9 bases outside the gene matches.

Turning to this clone: This specimen includes other DNA sequences encoding the same CDR3. The gene calls are TRBV29-1 and TRBJ2-1; 7 bases are shared with TRBD1. The J segment lost 3 bases and the V segment lost 2 bases, leaving 1 base of the junction unmatched. CDR1 and CDR2 (germline): SQVTM, ANQGSEA. This CDR3 region has 13 residues. The CDR3 DNA is TGCAGCGTTGAACGGGACAGCTACAATGAGCAGTTCTTC. Translated: CSVERDSYNEQFF.

The chain recombines TRBV5-6 with TRBJ1-1; unclear D gene. Germline lookup yields CDR1 SGHDT and CDR2 YYEEEE. The CDR3 contains 14 residues. Trimming cost V 4 bases and J 5 bases, with 15 bases left between them. CDR3: CASSPGRGRTEAFF. In DNA form, the CDR3 reads TGTGCCAGCAGCCCGGGTCGTGGGCGGACTGAAGCTTTCTTT.

The genes are TRBV28 and TRBJ1-2; D may be TRBD1 (5 bases). Germline-derived CDR1 and CDR2 are MDHEN and SYDVKM. With 10 bases removed from V and 4 bases from J, the gap between germline ends came to 19 bases. This CDR3 has 14 residues. This CDR3 is CATLGGGKGYGYTF. DNA of the CDR3: TGTGCCACCCTGGGGGGAGGGAAAGGCTATGGCTACACCTTC.

The chain recombines TRBV5-4 with TRBJ2-1; perhaps D is TRBD1 or TRBD2 (6 bases each). Germline V gene sequence: CDR1 SGHNT, CDR2 YYREEE (reference sequence). The V and J ends lost 6 bases and 6 bases respectively, with 16 bases between them. CDR3 length: 14 amino acids. As DNA, the CDR3 is TGTGCCAGCACCATCGGGGGCGGGTCCAATGAGCAGTTCTTC. This encodes CASTIGGGSNEQFF.

The chain recombines TRBV19 with TRBJ1-5, with 8 bases that match TRBD1. V dropped 3 bases and J dropped 4; count of bases not matched to a gene: 5. Looked up from germline, CDR1 is LNHDA and CDR2 is SQIVND (reference sequence). CDR3 length: 15 amino acids. The CDR3 loop reads CASSMTGAKNQPQHF. The CDR3 DNA sequence: TGTGCCAGTAGTATGACAGGGGCGAAGAATCAGCCCCAGCATTTT.

The chain carries TRBV28 and TRBJ2-3, with TRBD2 identical over 13 bases. After removal of 5 bases from V and 4 bases from J, the junction contained 6 bases not matched to a gene. CDR1 is MDHEN, CDR2 SYDVKM, per germline. This CDR3 region has 16 residues. The CDR3 reads CASSGLAGVGPDTQYF. Here the CDR3 DNA reads TGTGCCAGCAGTGGACTAGCGGGAGTCGGGCCAGATACGCAGTATTTT.

The chain couples TRBV11-2 to TRBJ2-2, with 15 bases that match TRBD2. The CDR3 has 19 amino acids. Germline CDR1 reads SGHAT; CDR2 reads FQNNGV. The ends lost 5 bases at V and 0 bases at J; junction bases unmatched: 7. The CDR3 nucleotides read TGTGCCAGCAGCCCTCGGACTAGCGGGAGGGGAGCGAACACCGGGGAGCTGTTTTTT. Its translation: CASSPRTSGRGANTGELFF.

The CDR3 spells CASSSETSGRSGNEQFF. In DNA, the CDR3 is TGTGCCAGCAGCTCAGAGACTAGCGGGAGGTCGGGAAATGAGCAGTTCTTC. The V and J genes are TRBV5-6 and TRBJ2-1, with TRBD2 matching over 13 bases. Germline lookup yields CDR1 SGHDT and CDR2 YYEEEE. The CDR3 contains 17 residues. After removal of 3 bases from V and 7 bases from J, the junction contained 10 bases not matched to a gene.

The chain recombines TRBV28 with TRBJ2-1; D unclear. The CDR3 length is 16 residues. From germline, CDR1 is MDHEN and CDR2 SYDVKM. Trimming pared 5 bases from V and 2 bases from J, leaving 16 bases between. Written as DNA, the CDR3 is TGTGCCAGCAGTCGGCGCCTGTCGGTTACCTACAATGAGCAGTTCTTC. Translating gives CASSRRLSVTYNEQFF.

A remark on this clone: Different DNA sequences within this sample yield the same CDR3. The chain uses TRBV28 and TRBJ2-3; possible D gene TRBD2, 5 bases. Trimming removed 5 bases at V and 6 bases at J, with 6 bases between. CDR3 length: 11 amino acids. Germline assignment: CDR1 MDHEN and CDR2 SYDVKM. This chain's CDR3 is CASSRTDTQYF. CDR3 DNA: TGTGCCAGCAGTCGGACTGATACGCAGTATTTT.

The V and J genes are TRBV6-4 and TRBJ2-3; no clear D. Germline V gene sequence: CDR1 MRHNA, CDR2 SNTAGT. CDR3 length equals 15 residues. The V end lost 6 bases, the J end lost 6 bases, and 19 bases lay between the germline ends. The CDR3 DNA is TGTGCCAGCAGCCGCGGACCGTCATCCGTGGATACGCAGTATTTT. Translating it yields CASSRGPSSVDTQYF.

This chain joins TRBV7-3 and TRBJ2-3, with D possibly matching TRBD1 (5 bases). Germline lookup yields CDR1 SGHTA and CDR2 FQGTGA. The CDR3 is 15 residues long. Between the trimmed V and J ends, which lost 5 bases and 1 base, there was a span of 13 bases. Written as DNA, the CDR3 is TGTGCCAGCAGCCCCAATTGGGGCCGCACAGATACGCAGTATTTT. As protein: CASSPNWGRTDTQYF.